The T cell receptor beta chain described here comes from a study of blood T cell repertoires in COVID-19. About the research overall: T cells, B-cell-depleted T cells, or PBMCs supplied cDNA or gDNA.

With 3 bases removed from V and 3 bases from J, the gap between germline ends came to 11 bases. From germline, CDR1 is MDHEN and CDR2 SYDVKM. The length of the CDR3 is 14 residues. Repertoires were generated with immunoSEQ multiplex PCR, while TCRdb's copy carries only in-frame clones and drops some. The repertoire includes approximately 300,000 clones, 75% to 90% of them detected once, and roughly 4% sits in the top ten. Ages ranged from roughly 18 to 95 years, with residence in approximately 25 US areas. Participant-reported clinical history was the basis for cohort assignment. Among Cohort 3 donors, those recovered had two negative PCRs, clearance, or symptom resolution.

This chain connects TRBV28 to TRBJ1-2, with D maybe TRBD1 (6 bases). The TCR was taken from a woman in her 30s who had recovered from COVID-19. What was sequenced was PBMCs or T cells enriched from blood (not recorded which). CDR3 in amino acids: CASSFRGAYYGYTF. CDR3 nucleotide sequence: TGTGCCAGCAGTTTTCGGGGGGCTTACTATGGCTACACCTTC.